This TCR beta chain stems from a study of T cell repertoires in cytomegalovirus infection. TCRdb re-analysed the reads in MiXCR, keeping a single row per CDR3 protein. The profile shows more than 250,000 distinct CDR3 sequences, roughly 25% of them singletons. CDR3 length: 13 residues. The germline V gene has CDR1 SGHRS and CDR2 YFSETQ. The germline V and J ends were trimmed by 0 bases and 3 bases, with 7 bases remaining between them. Note on this clonotype: Its target is not known.

V and J are TRBV5-1 and TRBJ2-7, with D hard to call. The source is a human donor in good health (CMV status not recorded). Some clones in this sample may be carry-over from other donors' samples. The specimen was cultured PBMCs, collected from culture after CMV antigen stimulation. The DNA for the CDR3 is TGCGCCAGCAGCTTGGGTCGCTTCTACGAGCAGTACTTC. It encodes CASSLGRFYEQYF.